One and the same sample provided the 7 T cell receptor beta chains below, sequenced in a study of patients and donors after allogeneic stem cell transplantation. MiXCR was run by TCRdb on the RT-PCR reads, yielding one entry per CDR3 protein. The sample comprises about a million distinct CDR3 sequences, 15% to 20% of which are singletons, and 6% rests with the top ten. What was sequenced was blood, either unsorted or a sorted T cell fraction (not recorded which). These receptors originate from a human donor who was either an allogeneic HSCT recipient or a stem cell or donor lymphocyte infusion donor (not recorded which). It is not recorded whose cells these are; they may come from a transplant donor.

The chain links TRBV9 to TRBJ2-1; TRBD1 matches at 11 bases. Germline V CDR1 and CDR2: SGDLS, YYNGEE. This CDR3 spans 17 amino acids. The trim removed 1 base at V and 5 bases at J, leaving 8 bases unmatched. CDR3 protein: CASSVRSGTGGNNEQFF. The DNA of the CDR3 is TGTGCCAGCAGCGTAAGGTCCGGGACAGGGGGTAACAATGAGCAGTTCTTC. Using reference TRBV9 and TRBJ2-1 for the parts outside the CDR3, the full variable domain is DSGVTQTPKHLITATGQRVTLRCSPRSGDLSVYWYQQSLDQGLQFLIQYYNGEERAKGNILERFSAQQFPDLHSELNLSSLELGDSALYFCASSVRSGTGGNNEQFFGPGTRLTVL.

The gene calls are TRBV6-2 or TRBV6-3 and TRBJ2-3, with no clear D. The CDR3 totals 16 residues. The V end lost 2 bases, the J end lost 7 bases, and 19 bases lay between the germline ends. Germline CDR1 MNHEY, CDR2 SVGEGT. CDR3 amino acids: CASSYPASLNMYTQYF. The CDR3 DNA reads TGTGCCAGCAGTTACCCGGCGTCCTTAAATATGTATACGCAGTATTTT.

The chain joins TRBV12-5 to TRBJ1-2; D unresolved. Germline V CDR1 and CDR2: LGHNT, FRNRAP. V was trimmed by 1 base and J by 8 bases, leaving 11 bases between them. The CDR3 covers 13 residues. CDR3 sequence (DNA): TGTGCTAGTGGTTTGGGCGGGGTACGAGGCTACACCTTC. Protein product: CASGLGGVRGYTF.

This sequence joins TRBV27 and TRBJ2-3, with D unresolved. Germline V lookup: CDR1 MNHEY, CDR2 SMNVEV (reference sequence). This CDR3 comprises 14 residues. V dropped 0 bases and J dropped 4 bases, with 8 bases sitting between them. This CDR3 reads CASSLSILADTQYF. As DNA, the CDR3 is TGTGCCAGCAGTTTATCGATACTGGCAGATACGCAGTATTTT.

This clonotype has just a few counts. The rearrangement links TRBV4-1 to TRBJ2-2; D is undetermined. The CDR3 runs 17 residues. Germline V gene data show CDR1 as MGHRA and CDR2 as YSYEKL. The V end lost 4 bases, the J end lost 5 bases, and 20 bases lay between the germline ends. The CDR3 spells CASSLRVGKSPTGELFF. In nucleotides, the CDR3 is TGCGCCAGCAGCCTCCGCGTAGGAAAAAGTCCAACCGGGGAGCTGTTTTTT.

The CDR3 is CASSASSQGHTEAFF. The CDR3 nucleotides read TGTGCCAGCAGCGCATCATCACAGGGGCACACTGAAGCTTTCTTT. The chain combines TRBV5-6 with TRBJ1-1; 7 nucleotides align to TRBD1. Per the germline V gene, CDR1 is SGHDT and CDR2 is YYEEEE. This CDR3 is built from 15 residues. Trimming took 4 bases from V and 3 from J; bases not matched to a gene: 9.

This clonotype showed up many times. The chain recombines TRBV12-3 or TRBV12-4 with TRBJ1-1; a weak D match, TRBD1 (5 bases). V dropped 5 bases and J dropped 8 bases, with 12 bases sitting between them. CDR3 size: 12 residues. This chain's CDR3 is CASSPPGTEAFF. The CDR3 nucleotides are TGTGCCAGCAGTCCCCCGGGGACCGAAGCTTTCTTT.